The source of this T cell receptor (beta chain) is a study of blood T cells in healthy people across ages. Samples had at least 7 million PBMCs isolated from them. Notes on this clonotype: Its antigen is still unknown.

A second PCR of about 7 to 12 cycles used a sample-barcoded 5' primer and a J-beta primer mix. MiXCR was run by TCRdb on the 5' RACE reads, yielding one entry per CDR3 protein. The table records roughly 930,000 distinct CDR3 sequences, roughly 43% of them present only once. Notes on the study in general: Unsorted PBMC material precluded a definitive naive versus antigen-experienced comparison.

Sequenced material: blood. This clonotype originated in a young man in good health.

The CDR3 DNA reads TGTGCCAGCAGCTTAGGTAGCGGGGGTGGCAATGAGCAGTTCTTC. Its translation is CASSLGSGGGNEQFF. The chain is built from TRBV7-6 and TRBJ2-1; TRBD2 agrees at 9 bases. The V segment lost 1 base and the J segment 6 bases; nucleotides outside the gene matches: 4. Per germline, CDR1 SGHVS and CDR2 FNYEAQ. The CDR3 has 15 amino acids.